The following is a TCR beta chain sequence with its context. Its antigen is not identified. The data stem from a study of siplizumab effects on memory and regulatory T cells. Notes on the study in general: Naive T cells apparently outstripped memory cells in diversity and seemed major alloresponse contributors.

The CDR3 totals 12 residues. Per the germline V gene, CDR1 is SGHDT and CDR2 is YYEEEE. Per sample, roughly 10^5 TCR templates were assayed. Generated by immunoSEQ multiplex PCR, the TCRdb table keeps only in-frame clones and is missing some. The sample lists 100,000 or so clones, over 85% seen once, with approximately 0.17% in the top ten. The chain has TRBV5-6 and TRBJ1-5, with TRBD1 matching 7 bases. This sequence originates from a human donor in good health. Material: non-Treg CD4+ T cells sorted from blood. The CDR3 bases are TGTGACAGGGGCTATGGAAATCAGCCCCAGCATTTT. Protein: CDRGYGNQPQHF.